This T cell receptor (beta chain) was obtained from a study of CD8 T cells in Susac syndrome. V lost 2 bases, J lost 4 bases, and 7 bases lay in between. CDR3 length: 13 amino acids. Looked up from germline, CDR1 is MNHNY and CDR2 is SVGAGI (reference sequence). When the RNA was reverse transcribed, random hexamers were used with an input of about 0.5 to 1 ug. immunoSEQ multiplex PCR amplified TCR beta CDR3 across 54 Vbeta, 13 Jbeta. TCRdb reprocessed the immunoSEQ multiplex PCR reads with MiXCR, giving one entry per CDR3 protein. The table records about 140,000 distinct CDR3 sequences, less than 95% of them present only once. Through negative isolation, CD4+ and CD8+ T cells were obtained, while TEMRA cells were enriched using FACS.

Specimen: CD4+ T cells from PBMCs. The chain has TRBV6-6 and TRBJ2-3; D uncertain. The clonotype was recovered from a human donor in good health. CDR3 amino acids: CASSYVKADTQYF. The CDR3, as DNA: TGTGCCAGCAGTTACGTAAAAGCAGATACGCAGTATTTT.